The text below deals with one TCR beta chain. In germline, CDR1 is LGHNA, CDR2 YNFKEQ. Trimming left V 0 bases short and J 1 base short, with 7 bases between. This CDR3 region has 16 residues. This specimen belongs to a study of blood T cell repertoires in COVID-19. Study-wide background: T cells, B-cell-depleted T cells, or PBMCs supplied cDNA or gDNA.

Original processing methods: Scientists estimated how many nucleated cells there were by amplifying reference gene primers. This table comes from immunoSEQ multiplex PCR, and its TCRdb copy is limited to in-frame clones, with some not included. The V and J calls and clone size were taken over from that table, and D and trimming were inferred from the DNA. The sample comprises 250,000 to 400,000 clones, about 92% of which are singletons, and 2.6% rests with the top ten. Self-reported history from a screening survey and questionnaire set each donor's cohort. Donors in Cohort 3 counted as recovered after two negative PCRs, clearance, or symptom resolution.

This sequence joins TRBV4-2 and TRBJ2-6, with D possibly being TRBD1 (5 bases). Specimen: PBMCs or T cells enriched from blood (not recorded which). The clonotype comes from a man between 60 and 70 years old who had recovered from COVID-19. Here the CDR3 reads CASSQESGSGANVLTF. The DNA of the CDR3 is TGTGCCAGCAGCCAAGAGTCAGGGTCTGGGGCCAACGTCCTGACTTTC.